The 8 T cell receptor beta chains below come from one sample, sequenced in a study of OX40 agonist ivuxolimab in advanced cancers. This table comes from immunoSEQ multiplex PCR, and its TCRdb copy is limited to in-frame clones, with some not included. The data contain more than 30,000 clones, about 85% of them seen just once; the ten biggest clones take up 4% to 5%. The material sequenced was CD4+ or CD8+ T cells sorted from blood, taken in a trial of the OX40 agonist ivuxolimab. The receptors here all came from an adult with an advanced solid tumor such as melanoma, head and neck, liver or kidney cancer.

The chain couples TRBV4-1 to TRBJ2-3; D might be TRBD2 (6 bases). The CDR3 length is 16 residues. Germline V gene data show CDR1 as MGHRA and CDR2 as YSYEKL. V dropped 1 base and J dropped 5 bases, with 16 bases sitting between them. CDR3 nucleotides: TGCGCCAGCAGCCAAGTGAGACTAGGAGGGAGAGATACGCAGTATTTT. Its translation: CASSQVRLGGRDTQYF.

J is TRBJ2-5 and V is TRBV27; TRBD1 might be the D (5 bases). CDR3 length: 14 residues. Looked up from germline, CDR1 is MNHEY and CDR2 is SMNVEV (reference sequence). Trimming cost V 1 base and J 5 bases, with 11 bases left between them. DNA for the CDR3: TGTGCCAGCAGTTTATATGGGGCCCGGGAGACCCAGTACTTC. It yields the protein CASSLYGARETQYF.

This clone was picked up one time. The V gene is TRBV28, the J gene TRBJ2-3; D is uncertain. Looked up from germline, CDR1 is MDHEN and CDR2 is SYDVKM. Trimming took 5 bases from V and 2 from J, leaving 17 bases between them. There are 16 residues in the CDR3. DNA for the CDR3: TGTGCCAGCAGTCCCCTCGAAGTAACCTACACAGATACGCAGTATTTT. Translation: CASSPLEVTYTDTQYF.

The V gene is TRBV18, the J gene TRBJ2-5; unclear D gene. Looked up from germline, CDR1 is KGHSH and CDR2 is LQKENI. The CDR3 has 15 amino acids. Trimming left V 1 base short and J 5 bases short, with 14 bases between. The CDR3 protein is CASSPLFTGEETQYF. DNA for the CDR3: TGTGCCAGCTCACCACTGTTCACCGGTGAGGAGACCCAGTACTTC.

This chain uses TRBV6-5 with TRBJ2-2; 9 bases agree with TRBD1. The CDR3 length is 14 residues. J lost 6 bases, V lost 2 bases, and 1 base had no gene match. CDR1 MNHEY and CDR2 SVGAGI come from the germline V gene. CDR3 in DNA: TGTGCCAGCAGTTACGGGGACAGGGCCGGGGAGCTGTTTTTT. Amino acid sequence: CASSYGDRAGELFF.

The V gene is TRBV29-1, the J gene TRBJ1-1, with 7 nucleotides matching TRBD1. V dropped 4 bases and J dropped 4; count of bases not matched to a gene: 12. Germline CDR1 SQVTM, CDR2 ANQGSEA. This CDR3 is 15 amino acids long. CDR3 sequence reads: CSVVALEGALTEAFF. In nucleotides, the CDR3 is TGCAGCGTTGTGGCCTTGGAGGGGGCTCTCACTGAAGCTTTCTTT.

A single count supports this clone. V gene TRBV19 combines with J gene TRBJ1-2, with D tentatively TRBD1 (6 bases). The CDR3 length is 15 residues. CDR1 and CDR2 (germline): LNHDA, SQIVND (reference sequence). Trimming cost V 4 bases and J 2 bases, with 14 bases left between them. CDR3 in amino acids: CASSTGDISNYGYTF. The CDR3 DNA follows: TGTGCCAGTAGTACCGGGGACATAAGCAACTATGGCTACACCTTC.

A single count supports this clone. The chain joins TRBV10-3 to TRBJ1-3; TRBD1 aligns across 10 bases. Germline CDR1 ENHRY, CDR2 SYGVKD. The J segment lost 4 bases and the V segment lost 7 bases, leaving 7 bases of the junction unmatched. The CDR3 has 15 amino acids. DNA for the CDR3: TGTGCCATCAAAAGAGGACAGGGGGTCGGAAACACCATATATTTT. Its translation is CAIKRGQGVGNTIYF.